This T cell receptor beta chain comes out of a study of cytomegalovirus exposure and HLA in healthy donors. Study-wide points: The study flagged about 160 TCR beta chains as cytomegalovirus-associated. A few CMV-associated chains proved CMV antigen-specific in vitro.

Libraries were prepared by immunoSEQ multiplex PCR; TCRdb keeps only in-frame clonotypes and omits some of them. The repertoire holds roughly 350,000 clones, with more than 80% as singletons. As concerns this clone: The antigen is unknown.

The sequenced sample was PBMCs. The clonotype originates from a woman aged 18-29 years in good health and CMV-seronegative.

CDR3 coding DNA: TGTGCCAGCAGCCACTACGACAGGAGGAACACCGGGGAGCTGTTTTTT. It specifies CASSHYDRRNTGELFF. The chain recombines TRBV4-2 with TRBJ2-2; D is possibly TRBD1 (6 bases). In germline, CDR1 is LGHNA, CDR2 YNFKEQ. The CDR3 length is 16 residues. V was trimmed by 3 bases and J by 1 base, leaving 12 bases between them.